The 31 T cell receptor beta chains reported below all come from one sample, sequenced in a study of prognosis after radiotherapy for stage I lung cancer. CDR3 of TCR beta was amplified from genomic DNA via a two-round multiplex PCR. Gene-specific TRBV and TRBJ primers were used in PCR round one. MiXCR was run by TCRdb on the multiplex PCR reads, yielding one entry per CDR3 protein. The sample carries about 47,000 distinct CDR3 sequences, approximately 35% recorded once. The input for sequencing was PBMCs, taken before or after stereotactic body radiation therapy (not recorded which). Every receptor here comes from a donor over 45 with non-small cell lung cancer.

The table lists this clonotype with many counts. The rearrangement uses TRBV7-2 and TRBJ1-5, with 9 bases aligning to TRBD1. Germline CDR1 is SGHTA and CDR2 is FQGNSA. The junction had 11 bases not matched to a gene; V was cut back by 5 bases and J by 6 bases. The CDR3 has 16 residues. CDR3 sequence: CASSPDGQGIRQPQHF. The CDR3, as DNA: TGTGCCAGCAGCCCCGACGGACAGGGGATTCGTCAGCCCCAGCATTTT.

This clonotype was seen repeatedly, ten times or more. The CDR3 nucleotides read TGTGCCAGCAGTATAACCGGGACAGGGGGCTACGAGCAGTACTTC. Its translation is CASSITGTGGYEQYF. The gene calls are TRBV6-1 and TRBJ2-7; 11 bases match TRBD1. J lost 3 bases, V lost 5 bases, and 6 bases had no gene match. CDR1 and CDR2 from the germline V gene are MNHNS and SASEGT. The CDR3 is 15 amino acids.

This clonotype was seen more than once but under ten times. The chain carries TRBV7-3 and TRBJ2-1; no firm D call. Germline V CDR1 and CDR2: SGHTA, FQGTGA. The CDR3 contains 13 residues. The V and J ends lost 10 bases and 3 bases respectively, with 13 bases between them. The CDR3 region is CATSRGDYNEQFF. The CDR3 DNA reads as TGTGCCACCTCCCGTGGGGACTACAATGAGCAGTTCTTC.

The genes are TRBV20-1 and TRBJ2-7, with TRBD2 matching over 9 bases. Germline assignment: CDR1 DFQATT and CDR2 SNEGSKA (reference sequence). J lost 0 bases, V lost 3 bases, and 6 bases had no gene match. The CDR3 contains 15 residues. The CDR3 DNA reads as TGCAGTGCTAGCCCCCTGACTAGCGGCTCCTACGAGCAGTACTTC. Protein sequence: CSASPLTSGSYEQYF.

Only one count was recorded for this clonotype. J is TRBJ1-1 and V is TRBV6-1, with TRBD1 as a possible D gene (5 bases). Per germline, CDR1 MNHNS and CDR2 SASEGT. With 10 bases removed from V and 11 bases from J, the gap between germline ends came to 23 bases. The CDR3 covers 13 residues. The CDR3 protein is CAIRVTPWGRAFF. CDR3 coding DNA: TGTGCCATCAGAGTCACCCCGTGGGGACGGGCTTTCTTT.

This clonotype was seen at least ten times. V usage is TRBV20-1 and J usage is TRBJ1-5; 7 nucleotides match TRBD1. This CDR3 has 13 amino acids. V was clipped by 6 bases and J by 2 bases; unmatched bases: 4. CDR1 and CDR2 from the germline V gene are DFQATT and SNEGSKA (reference sequence). The CDR3 DNA reads TGCAGTGCCGCAACAGGGGGCAATCAGCCCCAGCATTTT. Its translation: CSAATGGNQPQHF.

This clonotype was counted at least ten times. The gene calls are TRBV18 and TRBJ2-7; 10 bases are a match to TRBD2. This CDR3 region has 14 residues. CDR1 KGHSH and CDR2 LQKENI come from the germline V gene. V lost 5 bases to trimming and J lost 4 bases; unmatched junction nucleotides: 5. The CDR3 here is CASSSSGRTYEQYF. The CDR3 coding sequence is TGTGCCAGCTCATCTAGCGGGAGAACGTACGAGCAGTACTTC.

The genes are TRBV20-1 and TRBJ2-1; possibly TRBD2 for D (5 bases). CDR3 size: 15 residues. V was clipped by 8 bases and J by 9 bases, with 26 bases between them. Per germline, CDR1 DFQATT and CDR2 SNEGSKA (reference sequence). The CDR3 region is CSTYIGVGIWGEQFF. Written as DNA, the CDR3 is TGCAGTACATATATCGGGGTGGGGATTTGGGGTGAGCAGTTCTTC.

This chain connects TRBV28 to TRBJ2-7, with 10 nucleotides matching TRBD2. V dropped 7 bases and J dropped 1; count of bases not matched to a gene: 7. There are 15 residues in the CDR3. Germline V CDR1 and CDR2: MDHEN, SYDVKM. CDR3 sequence (DNA): TGTGCCAGCACCCCCAGGACTAGCGGTTCCTACGAGCAGTACTTC. This codes for CASTPRTSGSYEQYF. The variable domain in full, completed from reference TRBV28 and TRBJ2-7, reads DVKVTQSSRYLVKRTGEKVFLECVQDMDHENMFWYRQDPGLGLRLIYFSYDVKMKEKGDIPEGYSVSREKKERFSLILESASTNQTSMYLCASTPRTSGSYEQYFGPGTRLTVT.

The V call is TRBV20-1, the J call TRBJ1-2, with a possible D match to TRBD1 (6 bases). The ends were cut back, 1 base at V and 5 bases at J, with 20 bases in the middle. The CDR3 has 16 residues. Germline V gene sequence: CDR1 DFQATT, CDR2 SNEGSKA (reference sequence). The CDR3 protein is CSARVVREQGYYGYTF. CDR3 sequence (DNA): TGCAGTGCTAGAGTGGTCCGGGAACAGGGATATTATGGCTACACCTTC.

Points on this clonotype: A much larger clone lies a single base off, so this may be a read error. The chain carries TRBV6-1 and TRBJ1-1, with D possibly TRBD1 on 6 matching bases. V was trimmed by 6 bases and J by 3 bases, leaving 17 bases between them. The CDR3 loop spans 15 amino acids. CDR1 and CDR2 (germline): MNHNS, SASEGT. The CDR3 DNA is TGTGCCAGCAGCCAACAGGGTAATTTGGACACTGAAGCTTTCTTT. Translating it yields CASSQQGNLDTEAFF.

This clonotype has just one count. A read error may produce the germline difference seen at one junction end. The chain is built from TRBV5-1 and TRBJ2-2, with 7 bases identical to TRBD1. The CDR3 runs 15 residues. The germline CDR1 and CDR2 sequences are SGHRS and YFSETQ. The CDR3 spells CASSFRGPCGGELFF. In nucleotides, the CDR3 is TGTGCCAGCAGCTTTAGGGGGCCGTGTGGCGGGGAGCTGTTTTTT.

This clonotype was seen repeatedly, ten times or more. The rearrangement uses TRBV5-1 and TRBJ1-2; no clear D gene. The germline V gene has CDR1 SGHRS and CDR2 YFSETQ. The CDR3 extends over 13 amino acids. Trimming left V 0 bases short and J 5 bases short, with 8 bases between. The CDR3: CASSLGSGYGYTF. The CDR3 nucleotides read TGCGCCAGCAGCTTGGGATCCGGGTATGGCTACACCTTC.

This clonotype was counted between two and nine times. This may stem from a read error, because a much larger clone lies one nucleotide away. The V call is TRBV6-5, the J call TRBJ2-7; no firm D call. Germline CDR1 and CDR2: MNHEY and SVGAGI. The CDR3 spans 14 residues. The CDR3 region is CASSYRTSTYVQYF. CDR3 DNA: TGTGCCAGCAGTTACCGGACCAGCACCTACGTGCAGTACTTC.

This clonotype is labeled as medium-sized. J is TRBJ2-1 and V is TRBV7-2, with a weak D call TRBD2 (5 bases). This CDR3 spans 15 amino acids. The V end lost 5 bases, the J end lost 0 bases, and 11 bases lay between the germline ends. Germline lookup yields CDR1 SGHTA and CDR2 FQGNSA. The CDR3 nucleotides are TGTGCCAGCAGCCCTGGGAGTCGCTCCTACAATGAGCAGTTCTTC. Residues: CASSPGSRSYNEQFF. The entire variable domain, with the rest obtained from reference TRBV7-2 and TRBJ2-1, is as follows: GAGVSQSPSNKVTEKGKDVELRCDPISGHTALYWYRQSLGQGLEFLIYFQGNSAPDKSGLPSDRFSAERTGGSVSTLTIQRTQQEDSAVYLCASSPGSRSYNEQFFGPGTRLTVL.

This clonotype has a count of ten or more. The rearrangement joins TRBV20-1 to TRBJ2-7; D may be TRBD1 (5 bases). V lost 6 bases and J lost 0, with 18 bases in between. The CDR3 spans 15 residues. Germline values: CDR1 DFQATT, CDR2 SNEGSKA (reference sequence). CDR3 nucleotide sequence: TGCAGTGCCCCCGACAGTTCTTTGAGCTCCTACGAGCAGTACTTC. Protein: CSAPDSSLSSYEQYF.

The sample holds many counts of this clonotype. The chain joins TRBV28 to TRBJ1-6; D is ambiguous. The V gene lost 3 bases and the J gene lost 9 bases, with 18 bases spanning the gap. The CDR3 sequence is 16 residues long. CDR1 and CDR2 from the germline V gene are MDHEN and SYDVKM. DNA for the CDR3: TGTGCCAGCAGTTTCCCTCACCCGGCCCTCGGTTCACCCCTCCACTTT. Its protein product is CASSFPHPALGSPLHF. Using reference TRBV28 and TRBJ1-6 for the parts outside the CDR3, the full variable domain is DVKVTQSSRYLVKRTGEKVFLECVQDMDHENMFWYRQDPGLGLRLIYFSYDVKMKEKGDIPEGYSVSREKKERFSLILESASTNQTSMYLCASSFPHPALGSPLHFGNGTRLTVT.

The V gene is TRBV6-1, the J gene TRBJ2-7; the D gene is possibly TRBD1 (6 bases). This CDR3 region has 15 residues. Germline assignment: CDR1 MNHNS and CDR2 SASEGT. V gave up 6 bases and J gave up 6 bases, with 21 bases separating them. The DNA of the CDR3 is TGTGCCAGCAGCGGACATGGTAGGGGGTTGAGCGAGCAGTACTTC. Amino acid sequence: CASSGHGRGLSEQYF.

This clonotype was found once. One base separates it from a far larger clone, so it is likely a read error. V and J are TRBV7-9 and TRBJ2-1, with 8 bases aligning to TRBD2. Germline loops: CDR1 SEHNR, CDR2 FQNEAQ (reference sequence). The CDR3 loop spans 14 amino acids. Written as DNA, the CDR3 is TGTGCCAGCATCTTAACTAGCGGAAACAATGAGCAGTTCTTC. It codes for CASILTSGNNEQFF.

As for this clonotype: This likely came from a read error, as a far larger clone is one base away. This rearrangement joins TRBV9 to TRBJ2-1; the match to TRBD2 covers 9 bases. CDR3 length: 16 residues. After removal of 4 bases from V and 9 bases from J, the junction contained 14 bases not matched to a gene. CDR1 is SGDLS and CDR2 is YYNGEE in the germline V gene. In DNA, the CDR3 is TGTGCCAGCAGCTTAGGGGCTAGCGGGACCACGGGTGAGCAGTTCTTC. Translating gives CASSLGASGTTGEQFF.

The chain is built from TRBV4-1 and TRBJ1-4; 7 bases align to TRBD1. V shed 6 bases, J shed 5 bases, and the junction held 12 bases outside the gene matches. This CDR3 has 16 amino acids. Per germline, CDR1 MGHRA and CDR2 YSYEKL. The CDR3 DNA reads as TGCGCCAGCAGGAAAACCTTCCGGGACAGCAATGAAAAACTGTTTTTT. It codes for CASRKTFRDSNEKLFF.

This clonotype was picked up many times. This rearrangement joins TRBV19 to TRBJ2-5; D not resolved. The CDR3 has 11 residues. The germline CDR1 and CDR2 sequences are LNHDA and SQIVND (reference sequence). The ends were cut back, 6 bases at V and 7 bases at J, with 9 bases in the middle. Here the CDR3 DNA reads TGTGCCAGTAGCCAGGCAAGGACCCAGTACTTC. It encodes CASSQARTQYF.

In its sample, this clonotype was seen many times. The rearrangement links TRBV5-1 to TRBJ2-2, with TRBD1 matching 10 bases. The CDR3 runs 15 residues. Germline V gene lookup returns CDR1 SGHRS and CDR2 YFSETQ. Germline trimming cut 4 bases from V and 5 bases from J; bases unmatched to any gene: 5. In DNA form, the CDR3 reads TGCGCCAGCAGCGCCCGGGACAGGGGAACCGGGGAGCTGTTTTTT. The encoded protein is CASSARDRGTGELFF.

In this sample, this clonotype turned up many times. V is TRBV5-6 and J is TRBJ1-5, with D unclear. The length of the CDR3 is 15 residues. Germline assignment: CDR1 SGHDT and CDR2 YYEEEE. V dropped 3 bases and J dropped 11 bases, with 21 bases sitting between them. CDR3 protein: CASSSFGSLGSAQHF. CDR3 coding DNA: TGTGCCAGCAGCTCTTTTGGTTCGCTGGGGTCAGCCCAGCATTTT. Together with reference TRBV5-6 and TRBJ1-5, the CDR3 gives the full variable domain: DAGVTQSPTHLIKTRGQQVTLRCSPKSGHDTVSWYQQALGQGPQFIFQYYEEEERQRGNFPDRFSGHQFPNYSSELNVNALLLGDSALYLCASSSFGSLGSAQHFGDGTRLSIL.

Comment on this clonotype: An end of the junction differs from the germline gene, which may be a read error. DNA for the CDR3: TGTGCCGGCAGCTTACTAGCTGGAGCTGGTTTGGGGGAGCAGTTCTTC. It translates to CAGSLLAGAGLGEQFF. The chain combines TRBV7-2 with TRBJ2-1, with D possibly matching TRBD2 (6 bases). Germline loops: CDR1 SGHTA, CDR2 FQGNSA. The CDR3 length is 16 residues.

This clonotype was counted ten times or more. The genes are TRBV12-5 and TRBJ1-5, with a tentative D call TRBD1 (6 bases). Germline V lookup: CDR1 LGHNT, CDR2 FRNRAP. V was pared by 2 bases and J by 1 base, with 12 bases between. CDR3 length: 16 amino acids. The CDR3: CASGLLLGASNQPQHF. CDR3 DNA: TGTGCTAGTGGTTTGCTGCTGGGGGCGAGCAATCAGCCCCAGCATTTT.

This clonotype was seen repeatedly, ten times or more. The rearrangement links TRBV4-2 to TRBJ2-3; D gene uncertain. The CDR3 covers 15 residues. Germline assignment: CDR1 LGHNA and CDR2 YNFKEQ. Trimming pared 0 bases from V and 2 bases from J, leaving 9 bases between. In nucleotides, the CDR3 is TGTGCCAGCAGCCAAGATAGGACGTCCACAGATACGCAGTATTTT. Protein sequence: CASSQDRTSTDTQYF.

Many counts were recorded for this clonotype. This chain uses TRBV7-2 with TRBJ1-5; the D is unclear. The germline V gene encodes CDR1 SGHTA and CDR2 FQGNSA. The CDR3 loop spans 12 amino acids. V lost 1 base and J lost 12, with 10 bases in between. CDR3 region: CASSLVGPVQHF. CDR3 nucleotides: TGTGCCAGCAGCTTAGTTGGTCCTGTCCAGCATTTT.

In its sample, this clonotype was seen many times. The chain employs TRBV9 and TRBJ2-1, with D maybe TRBD2 (6 bases). Germline CDR1 reads SGDLS; CDR2 reads YYNGEE. The CDR3 runs to 15 residues. V lost 4 bases, J lost 10 bases, and 21 bases lay in between. The CDR3 DNA reads as TGTGCCAGCAGCTCAAGACTAGACCGGGCATTGGAGCAGTTCTTC. Protein product: CASSSRLDRALEQFF.

As concerns this clonotype: Sequence at one end of the junction differs from germline and may be a read error. The chain couples TRBV28 to TRBJ2-7, with TRBD1 matching 8 bases. The CDR3 loop spans 14 amino acids. Germline CDR1 reads MDHEN; CDR2 reads SYDVKM. The CDR3 DNA reads as TGTGCCATCAGTTTGGGTACAGGGGGCTACGAGCAGTACTTC. This translates into CAISLGTGGYEQYF.

To note about this clonotype: A read error may explain this, as a much larger clone is one base away. The chain couples TRBV3-1 to TRBJ2-2; TRBD2 matches at 7 bases. This CDR3 region has 17 residues. From germline, CDR1 is LGHDT and CDR2 YNNKEL (reference sequence). Trimming cost V 5 bases and J 4 bases; bases outside gene matches: 13. The CDR3 DNA follows: TGTGCCAGCAGCGCTCAGCGGGGCTCCGGGGGCACCGGGGAGCTGTTTTTT. It codes for CASSAQRGSGGTGELFF.